These T cell receptor beta chains were read from a single sample in a study of blood T cell repertoires in COVID-19. Data came from immunoSEQ multiplex PCR; TCRdb stores just in-frame clones and leaves some out. The repertoire has roughly 150,000 clones, roughly 93% of them found once; the top ten carry 4.5% to 5%. The sequencing sample was made of peripheral blood. These receptors all stem from a man younger than 35 with COVID-19, enrolled during active disease. The CDR3 runs from the conserved cysteine through the conserved F or W. The order of the fields is V gene, J gene, D gene, clone size, CDR3 DNA, CDR3 protein. The D gene is left open where the match is weak. A clone size is listed for some rows: how often the clone was seen (once, few, many), or a class if it is expanded.

TRBV30	TRBJ1-4	.	.	TGTGCCTGGACCCTAGACCGGTATCTCGAAAAACTGCTTTTT	CAWTLDRYLEKLLF
TRBV7-9	TRBJ2-3	.	.	TGTGCCAGCAGCTTAACACAGAGCACAGATACGCAGTATTTT	CASSLTQSTDTQYF
TRBV7-2	TRBJ2-7	TRBD2	.	TGTGCCAGCAGCTTAGGTGGGAGGGGATGGCGGCTGAACTACGAGCAGTACTTC	CASSLGGRGWRLNYEQYF
TRBV7-9	TRBJ2-5	.	.	TGTGCCAGCACCGCGGGGAAGGGCCTCCAAGAGACCCAGTACTTC	CASTAGKGLQETQYF
TRBV5-4	TRBJ2-7	TRBD1	.	TGTGCCAGCAGCTTTGACAGGGGCTCCTACGAGCAGTACTTC	CASSFDRGSYEQYF
TRBV27	TRBJ2-7	TRBD2	.	TGTGCCAGCGGCCGGACTAGCGGGGTCTACGAGCAGTACTTC	CASGRTSGVYEQYF
TRBV24-1	TRBJ2-3	TRBD2	.	TGTGCCACCAGTGATTTGGAACCCAAGACTAGCGGGAGGGTAACAGATACGCAGTATTTT	CATSDLEPKTSGRVTDTQYF
TRBV28	TRBJ1-2	TRBD1	.	TGTGCCAGCAGTATTAGGACAGGATCAGCTAGTGGCTACACCTTC	CASSIRTGSASGYTF
TRBV20-1	TRBJ2-7	.	few	TGCAGTGCGGGACTGGACATCCAGCAGTACTTC	CSAGLDIQQYF
TRBV6-4	TRBJ2-1	.	.	TGTGCCAGCAGTACAGGGAATGAGCAGTTCTTC	CASSTGNEQFF
TRBV24-1	TRBJ2-2	TRBD2	.	TGTGCCACCAGTGAGACCGGGACTAGCGAAGGCGGGGAGCTGTTTTTT	CATSETGTSEGGELFF
TRBV5-5	TRBJ2-6	.	.	TGTGCCAGCAGCTGGAACCAGGCATTCCTTAGCTCTGGGGCCAACGTCCTGACTTTC	CASSWNQAFLSSGANVLTF
TRBV4-1	TRBJ2-1	.	.	TGCGCCAGCAGGGGTCTAAACCGGGACAATGAGCAGTTCTTC	CASRGLNRDNEQFF
TRBV28	TRBJ1-4	TRBD1	.	TGTGCCAGCAGTTTATCCGGGACAGGGGTAAGGAGTGAAAAACTGCTTTTT	CASSLSGTGVRSEKLLF
TRBV6-2/TRBV6-3	TRBJ1-1	.	.	TGTGCCAGCAGCCGGAGGGGCACTGAAGCTTTCTTT	CASSRRGTEAFF
TRBV10-1	TRBJ2-7	TRBD1	.	TGCGCCAGCAGTGAATTTATCCGGGACAGGCGGTTCGAGCAGTACTTC	CASSEFIRDRRFEQYF
TRBV7-2	TRBJ2-1	TRBD2	once	TGTGCCAGCAGCCCGGGACTAGCGGGACCTGAGCAGTTCTTC	CASSPGLAGPEQFF
TRBV7-6	TRBJ1-5	.	once	TGTGCCAGCAGCATTGCGCAGGGAACCCAGCCCCAGCATTTT	CASSIAQGTQPQHF
TRBV7-8	TRBJ2-7	TRBD2	.	TGTGCCAGCAGCTTAGGGTTGCTAGCGGGAGGCCCGGGCAGCTCCTACGAGCAGTACTTC	CASSLGLLAGGPGSSYEQYF
TRBV10-2	TRBJ1-2	TRBD1	.	TGCGCCAGCAGTTTAGGAGGGGGCAACTATGGCTACACCTTC	CASSLGGGNYGYTF
TRBV9	TRBJ2-7	TRBD1	.	TGTGCCAGCAGCGTCTCCGGGACAGGGCAAGAGCAGTACTTC	CASSVSGTGQEQYF
TRBV7-9	TRBJ2-7	TRBD1	.	TGTGCCAGCAGTTCGGACCTACAGGGGTACGAGCAGTACTTC	CASSSDLQGYEQYF
TRBV7-9	TRBJ2-1	.	.	TGTGCCAGCAGCTTTCCGGGAAGCTCCTACAATGAGCAGTTCTTC	CASSFPGSSYNEQFF
TRBV30	TRBJ1-3	TRBD1	.	TGTGCCTGGAGCGGACAGGCCATCTCTGGAAACACCATATATTTT	CAWSGQAISGNTIYF
TRBV21-1	TRBJ1-2	.	once	TGTGCCAGCAGCACAGGGGCAGCTGGCTACACCTTC	CASSTGAAGYTF
TRBV28	TRBJ2-6	.	.	TGTGCCAGCCGTGGCCGGAGTTTCTCTGGGGCCAACGTCCTGACTTTC	CASRGRSFSGANVLTF
TRBV6-2/TRBV6-3	TRBJ2-1	TRBD2	.	TGTGCCAGCAGTTTGCGGGCGGGACTAGCGGGAGGGTTCAATGAGCAGTTCTTC	CASSLRAGLAGGFNEQFF
TRBV4-1	TRBJ1-4	TRBD1	.	TGCGCCAGCAGCCAAGATTGGGACAGAACCCAAGCGAATGAAAAACTGCTTTTT	CASSQDWDRTQANEKLLF
TRBV27	TRBJ2-7	.	once	TGTGCCAGCAGTATGGGCACAGGGATTCGGGAGCAGTACTTC	CASSMGTGIREQYF
TRBV19	TRBJ2-7	TRBD2	.	TGTGCCAGTAAGGAGGGAGCGGGAGGCTACGAGCAGTACTTC	CASKEGAGGYEQYF
TRBV28	TRBJ2-7	TRBD1	.	TGTGCCAGCAGTCCAAGGACAGGCGGGTCCTACGAGCAGTACTTC	CASSPRTGGSYEQYF
TRBV21-1	TRBJ2-7	.	.	TGTGCCAGCAGCAAAAACCCACGGGTCTCCTACGAGCAGTACTTC	CASSKNPRVSYEQYF
TRBV25-1	TRBJ1-4	TRBD1	.	TGTGCCAGCAGTGACATAGGGACAGGGGTCGCAACTAATGAAAAACTGTTTTTT	CASSDIGTGVATNEKLFF
TRBV27	TRBJ2-2	TRBD2	.	TGTGCCAGCAGTTTATATGGCGGGAGGGCCATGGACGGGGAGCTGTTTTTT	CASSLYGGRAMDGELFF
TRBV5-1	TRBJ1-2	TRBD1	.	TGCGCCAGCAGCTTGGGCGGACTCAGGACAGGGGACTATGGCTACACCTTC	CASSLGGLRTGDYGYTF
TRBV7-2	TRBJ2-7	.	.	TGTGCCAGCAGCTTAAGGCAGGGTGGCGAGCAGTACTTC	CASSLRQGGEQYF
TRBV4-1	TRBJ2-1	.	.	TGCGCCAGCAGCCAAGATGAGAGACGGACTTTTGAGCAGTTCTTC	CASSQDERRTFEQFF
TRBV5-6	TRBJ2-1	TRBD1	.	TGTGCCAGCAGCGTAAAGACAGGGGGCAGGGAGCAGTTCTTC	CASSVKTGGREQFF
TRBV9	TRBJ2-1	TRBD2	.	TGTGCCAGCAGCGTAGTCGCTAGCGGGAGCAATGAGCAGTTCTTC	CASSVVASGSNEQFF
TRBV6-2/TRBV6-3	TRBJ1-2	TRBD1	.	TGTGCCAGCAGCCTCTTCGACAGGGCTCGAGGCTACACCTTC	CASSLFDRARGYTF
TRBV7-9	TRBJ2-2	TRBD1	.	TGTGCCAGCAGCCCCCCGGACAGGGCCATCACCGGGGAGCTGTTTTTT	CASSPPDRAITGELFF
TRBV30	TRBJ2-7	.	.	TGTGCCTGGAATTCACAGGGAACCTACGAGCAGTACTTC	CAWNSQGTYEQYF
TRBV28	TRBJ2-7	.	.	TGTGCCAGCATCGCAGGGCCCCCCTACGAGCAGTACTTC	CASIAGPPYEQYF
TRBV11-3	TRBJ2-3	.	.	TGTGCCAGCAGCTTCGTCTCGGCAGATACGCAGTATTTT	CASSFVSADTQYF
TRBV30	TRBJ1-6	TRBD1	.	TGTGCCGGCGGACAGGGGAGGAATTCACCCCTCCACTTT	CAGGQGRNSPLHF
TRBV28	TRBJ1-2	TRBD1	.	TGTGCCAGCCTCCGCACAGGGGCGCAGAATGGCTACACCTTC	CASLRTGAQNGYTF
TRBV28	TRBJ1-2	.	.	TGTGCCAGCAGCCAGCCGACAGCCAACTATGGCTACACCTTC	CASSQPTANYGYTF